A selection of T cell receptor beta chains follows, all from one sample in a study of T cell responses to AZD1222 COVID-19 vaccine. The table came from immunoSEQ multiplex PCR; TCRdb's copy has only in-frame clones and leaves some out. This sample yields 200,000 to 250,000 clones, of which about 93% are seen a single time; about 1% belongs to the top ten. Sequencing used peripheral blood, obtained on day 0 of MenACWY control vaccination. These receptors all stem from an adult in good health. The conserved cysteine and the conserved F or W are not part of the CDR3 here.

cdr3_aa: ASSLPGQINSPLH; v_call: TRBV5-6; cdr3_length: 13; j_call: TRBJ1-6
cdr3_aa: ASSIRGGNTEAF; v_call: TRBV11-2; cdr3_length: 12; j_call: TRBJ1-1
cdr3_aa: ASSGRPGHSNTEAF; v_call: TRBV10-2; cdr3_length: 14; j_call: TRBJ1-1
cdr3_aa: AWRLAKNIQY; v_call: TRBV30; cdr3_length: 10; j_call: TRBJ2-4
cdr3_aa: ASNQGGPLH; v_call: TRBV2; cdr3_length: 9; j_call: TRBJ1-6
cdr3_aa: ASSFGQTTQY; v_call: TRBV11-2; cdr3_length: 10; j_call: TRBJ2-3
cdr3_aa: ASSELGTLANSPLH; v_call: TRBV2; cdr3_length: 14; j_call: TRBJ1-6
cdr3_aa: ATSRGIYNSPLH; v_call: TRBV15; cdr3_length: 12; j_call: TRBJ1-6
cdr3_aa: ASRLGGLMNTEAF; v_call: TRBV7-8; cdr3_length: 13; j_call: TRBJ1-1
cdr3_aa: ASTPGGDRANYGYT; v_call: TRBV28; cdr3_length: 14; j_call: TRBJ1-2
cdr3_aa: ASIREVNTEAF; v_call: TRBV2; cdr3_length: 11; j_call: TRBJ1-1
cdr3_aa: ASSLGSGFSYEQY; v_call: TRBV7-2; cdr3_length: 13; j_call: TRBJ2-7